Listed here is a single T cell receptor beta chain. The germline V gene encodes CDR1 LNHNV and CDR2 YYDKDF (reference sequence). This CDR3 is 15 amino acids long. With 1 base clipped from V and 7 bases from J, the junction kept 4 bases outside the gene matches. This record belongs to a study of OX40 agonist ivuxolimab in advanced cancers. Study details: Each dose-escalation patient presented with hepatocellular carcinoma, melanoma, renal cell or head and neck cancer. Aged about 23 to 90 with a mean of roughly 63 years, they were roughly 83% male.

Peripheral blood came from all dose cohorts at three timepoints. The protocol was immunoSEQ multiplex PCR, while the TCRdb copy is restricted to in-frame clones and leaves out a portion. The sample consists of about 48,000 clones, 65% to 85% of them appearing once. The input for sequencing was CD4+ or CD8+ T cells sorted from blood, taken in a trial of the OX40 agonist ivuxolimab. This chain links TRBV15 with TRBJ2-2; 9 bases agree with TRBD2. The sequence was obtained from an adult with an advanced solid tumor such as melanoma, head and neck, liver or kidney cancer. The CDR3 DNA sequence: TGTGCCACCAGCAGAGCGTTTAGCGGGAGCGGGGAGCTGTTTTTT. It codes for CATSRAFSGSGELFF.